The next 16 T cell receptor beta chains were all read from a single sample in a study of tumor-infiltrating lymphocytes in localized non-small cell lung cancer. Method: immunoSEQ multiplex PCR; TCRdb's copy keeps in-frame clones and lacks some. The sample lists over 10,000 clones, around 76% occurring once. Material: uninvolved lung tissue not adjacent to the tumor. These receptors all come from a human donor with non-small cell lung cancer.

This clone was detected a few times. The V call is TRBV28, the J call TRBJ2-2; D call uncertain. The CDR3 is 13 residues long. V gave up 5 bases and J gave up 5 bases, with 9 bases separating them. Germline V lookup: CDR1 MDHEN, CDR2 SYDVKM. The CDR3 protein is CASSTDLTGELFF. The CDR3 DNA sequence: TGTGCCAGCAGTACAGACCTAACCGGGGAGCTGTTTTTT.

The chain recombines TRBV27 with TRBJ2-7, with 7 bases fitting TRBD1. Per germline, CDR1 MNHEY and CDR2 SMNVEV (reference sequence). Trimming cost V 0 bases and J 3 bases; bases outside gene matches: 2. The CDR3 extends over 14 amino acids. CDR3 bases: TGTGCCAGCAGTTTATCCGGGACAGACTACGAGCAGTACTTC. It encodes CASSLSGTDYEQYF.

The chain carries TRBV2 and TRBJ1-3; 10 bases line up with TRBD1. Germline V CDR1 and CDR2: SNHLY, FYNNEI. The V and J ends lost 6 bases and 1 base, in that order; junction bases with no gene match: 12. The CDR3 is 18 amino acids. The CDR3 bases are TGTGCCAGCAGCGAAACCGGGACAGGGGCTTCGTCTGGAAACACCATATATTTT. Translation gives CASSETGTGASSGNTIYF.

J is TRBJ2-3 and V is TRBV28, with D possibly matching TRBD2 (6 bases). There are 14 residues in the CDR3. V was cut by 10 bases and J by 6 bases, with 20 bases left in between. Germline CDR1 MDHEN, CDR2 SYDVKM. The CDR3 sequence: CATTRGSGSDTQYF. DNA of the CDR3: TGTGCCACCACCCGGGGGTCAGGGAGTGATACGCAGTATTTT.

This sequence joins TRBV5-1 and TRBJ1-2; tentative D call: TRBD1 (5 bases). Germline V lookup: CDR1 SGHRS, CDR2 YFSETQ. V was clipped by 4 bases and J by 2 bases, with 9 bases between them. The CDR3 spans 13 residues. The chain's CDR3 is CASSLQGNYGYTF. DNA for the CDR3: TGCGCCAGCAGCCTTCAGGGCAACTATGGCTACACCTTC.

This chain links TRBV14 with TRBJ1-2; D is unresolved. The V gene's germline CDR1 is SGHDN and CDR2 FVKESK. V lost 0 bases and J lost 4, with 18 bases in between. The CDR3 totals 17 residues. CDR3 in DNA: TGTGCCAGCAGCCAAGATTCTGGTCAGAGCAGACTCTATGGCTACACCTTC. It yields the protein CASSQDSGQSRLYGYTF. The entire variable domain, with the rest obtained from reference TRBV14 and TRBJ1-2, is as follows: EAGVTQFPSHSVIEKGQTVTLRCDPISGHDNLYWYRRVMGKEIKFLLHFVKESKQDESGMPNNRFLAERTGGTYSTLKVQPAELEDSGVYFCASSQDSGQSRLYGYTFGSGTRLTVV.

This rearrangement joins TRBV5-1 to TRBJ2-7, with 7 bases fitting TRBD1. The germline gives CDR1 SGHRS, CDR2 YFSETQ. The V and J ends lost 4 bases and 2 bases, in that order; junction bases with no gene match: 9. The CDR3 has 15 residues. CDR3 nucleotides: TGCGCCAGCAGCCCGTCGGGACAGCTTACCTACGAGCAGTACTTC. It is translated as CASSPSGQLTYEQYF.

J is TRBJ2-3 and V is TRBV29-1; D gene uncertain. The V end was cut by 3 bases, the J end by 5 bases, with 9 bases between. Germline V lookup: CDR1 SQVTM, CDR2 ANQGSEA. The CDR3 contains 12 residues. CDR3 nucleotide sequence: TGCAGCGTTGATGGTGGGCAAGATACGCAGTATTTT. Residues: CSVDGGQDTQYF.

V and J are TRBV9 and TRBJ2-2; D is unresolved. Trimming shortened V by 0 bases and J by 3 bases, and 3 bases separated the two germline ends. The CDR3 has 13 amino acids. Germline CDR1 reads SGDLS; CDR2 reads YYNGEE. The CDR3 DNA follows: TGTGCCAGCAGCGTAGCATACACCGGGGAGCTGTTTTTT. Protein product: CASSVAYTGELFF.

V usage is TRBV15 and J usage is TRBJ1-1, with no clear D. Germline V gene sequence: CDR1 LNHNV, CDR2 YYDKDF (reference sequence). This CDR3 is built from 13 residues. The germline V and J ends were trimmed by 5 bases and 4 bases, with 11 bases remaining between them. The CDR3 DNA reads as TGTGCCACCAGCGCCGAAGGTTTCACTGAAGCTTTCTTT. This encodes CATSAEGFTEAFF.

The chain's CDR3 is CAISGTISGGGYTF. The CDR3 DNA follows: TGTGCCATCAGTGGGACTATCTCGGGGGGTGGCTACACCTTC. The chain recombines TRBV10-3 with TRBJ1-2; D possibly corresponds to TRBD1 (5 bases). Per germline, CDR1 ENHRY and CDR2 SYGVKD. This CDR3 contains 14 residues. V dropped 4 bases and J dropped 7 bases, with 16 bases sitting between them.

The genes are TRBV28 and TRBJ1-5; no definite D call. The V end was cut by 6 bases, the J end by 2 bases, with 17 bases between. Looked up from germline, CDR1 is MDHEN and CDR2 is SYDVKM. The CDR3 has 16 amino acids. CDR3 coding DNA: TGTGCCAGCAGCCAGGTGGAGGGTTTGGGCAATCAGCCCCAGCATTTT. Translation: CASSQVEGLGNQPQHF.

This chain joins TRBV19 and TRBJ2-1, with TRBD2 identical over 10 bases. Unmatched junction bases numbered 3, after V lost 5 bases and J lost 2 bases. Germline CDR1 LNHDA, CDR2 SQIVND (reference sequence). CDR3 length: 15 residues. In DNA, the CDR3 is TGTGCCAGTAGTCCAACTAGCGGGGCCTACAATGAGCAGTTCTTC. This codes for CASSPTSGAYNEQFF.

The chain uses TRBV30 and TRBJ2-1; D is undetermined. The CDR3 is 15 residues long. Trimming stripped 0 bases from V and 3 bases from J, with 12 bases between. Germline V gives CDR1 GTSNPN, CDR2 SVGIG (reference sequence). The CDR3 bases are TGTGCCTGGAGTGTTGGTCACCTAGACTACAATGAGCAGTTCTTC. Protein sequence: CAWSVGHLDYNEQFF.

The rearrangement joins TRBV6-6 to TRBJ1-5, with 8 bases fitting TRBD1. CDR3 length equals 15 residues. V dropped 6 bases and J dropped 0; count of bases not matched to a gene: 4. Germline-derived CDR1 and CDR2 are MNHNY and SVGAGI (reference sequence). CDR3 sequence reads: CASRRQGNSNQPQHF. In DNA, the CDR3 is TGTGCCAGCAGGCGACAGGGGAATAGCAATCAGCCCCAGCATTTT.

This clone is medium-sized (0.01 to 0.1%). CDR3 loop: CASSSPTGPNYGYTF. The CDR3 nucleotides read TGTGCCAGCAGCTCACCGACAGGACCCAACTATGGCTACACCTTC. V is TRBV7-9 and J is TRBJ1-2; D might be TRBD1 (6 bases). Trimming removed 4 bases at V and 2 bases at J, with 14 bases between. Germline CDR1 reads SEHNR; CDR2 reads FQNEAQ (reference sequence). The CDR3 loop spans 15 amino acids.